The present T cell receptor beta chain was sequenced within a study of blood T cell repertoires in COVID-19. The CDR3 is made up of 13 amino acids. Germline V gene data show CDR1 as MDHEN and CDR2 as SYDVKM. Trimming removed 8 bases from V and 1 base from J; junction bases left unmatched: 4. This table comes from immunoSEQ multiplex PCR, and its TCRdb copy is limited to in-frame clones, with some not included. Among about 100,000 clones listed, 80% to 90% were seen once. V usage is TRBV28 and J usage is TRBJ1-2, with 7 bases matching TRBD1. This sequence was found in a woman aged 80 or over with acute or convalescent COVID-19. The source material was peripheral blood. CDR3 nucleotides: TGTGCCAGCGGGGACAGTCTTAACTATGGCTACACCTTC. This gives the protein CASGDSLNYGYTF.